These T cell receptor beta chains were read from a single sample in a study of control samples from healthy donors and cancer patients. The assay was immunoSEQ multiplex PCR, and TCRdb's table has in-frame clones only and misses some. Counted here are around 190,000 clones, nearly 90% occurring once; the ten biggest clones make up 1.3% to 1.5%. The material sequenced was blood. The receptors were gathered from a woman aged 45-59 years in good health. The CDR3 runs from the conserved cysteine through the conserved F or W. The D gene is left open where the match is weak. Clone size appears in some rows only: once, few, many, or a class for an expanded clone.

J gene | clone size | V gene | D gene | CDR3 DNA | CDR3 protein
TRBJ1-5 | - | TRBV4-1 | - | TGCGCCAGCAGCCAAGATTGGCAGTATAGCAATCAGCCCCAGCATTTT | CASSQDWQYSNQPQHF
TRBJ2-1 | - | TRBV6-2/TRBV6-3 | TRBD2 | TGTGCCAGCAGCTGGGGACTAGCGCGATACAATGAGCAGTTCTTC | CASSWGLARYNEQFF
TRBJ2-4 | - | TRBV4-3 | - | TGCGCCAGCAGCCAAGATCCCCGTGCCAAAAACATTCAGTACTTC | CASSQDPRAKNIQYF
TRBJ2-3 | - | TRBV6-6 | TRBD2 | TGTGCCAGCAGTTACTTAGCGGGAGCGGGGCAGTATTTT | CASSYLAGAGQYF
TRBJ2-3 | once | TRBV5-1 | TRBD2 | TGCGCCAGCAGCGATGGACTAGCGGGGGGAGATACGCAGTATTTT | CASSDGLAGGDTQYF
TRBJ2-3 | - | TRBV30 | - | TGTGCCTGGATTAGACCGGGCGGAGTAAGCGGCACAGATACGCAGTATTTT | CAWIRPGGVSGTDTQYF
TRBJ2-6 | - | TRBV11-1 | - | TGTGCCAGCAGCAGGGGCTCCGGGGCCAACGTCCTGACTTTC | CASSRGSGANVLTF
TRBJ1-1 | once | TRBV6-2/TRBV6-3 | - | TGTGCCAGCAGTAGCCTCTGGGGGGGAGCTGAAGCTTTCTTT | CASSSLWGGAEAFF
TRBJ2-3 | - | TRBV6-7 | - | TGTGCCAGCAGTTACTCATGGGGACTGAGCACAGATACGCAGTATTTT | CASSYSWGLSTDTQYF
TRBJ1-6 | - | TRBV5-8 | - | TGTGCCAGCCGTGGGGGGTCACCCCTCCACTTT | CASRGGSPLHF
TRBJ2-1 | few | TRBV7-2 | TRBD2 | TGTGCCAGCAGACCGGGACTAGCGGGAGGGACTGAGCAGTTCTTC | CASRPGLAGGTEQFF
TRBJ2-3 | - | TRBV20-1 | - | TGCAGTGCTAGTACGGGTACGCAGTATTTT | CSASTGTQYF
TRBJ2-7 | - | TRBV28 | - | TGTGCCAGCAGTTCACTATACTACGAGCAGTACTTC | CASSSLYYEQYF
TRBJ2-3 | - | TRBV12-5 | - | TGTGCTAGTGGTTTGGAATATACGCAGTATTTT | CASGLEYTQYF
TRBJ1-2 | - | TRBV19 | TRBD1 | TGTGCCAGTAGTCCAACAGGGGAACGTGACTATGGCTACACCTTC | CASSPTGERDYGYTF
TRBJ1-3 | - | TRBV19 | TRBD1 | TGTGCCAGTAGCTTCCGAAGCGGGACAGGGGGAAACACCATATATTTT | CASSFRSGTGGNTIYF
TRBJ2-1 | - | TRBV29-1 | TRBD1 | TGCAGCGTTGCCGGGACAGTGCAGGGATGGCAGTTCTTC | CSVAGTVQGWQFF
TRBJ1-6 | - | TRBV5-1 | TRBD1 | TGCGCCAGCAGCTGGACAGGGGGCGCAGATTCACCCCTCCACTTT | CASSWTGGADSPLHF
TRBJ2-7 | - | TRBV2 | TRBD2 | TGTGCCAGTCACCGACTAGCTAACTTATACGAGCAGTACTTC | CASHRLANLYEQYF
TRBJ1-1 | - | TRBV5-1 | TRBD1 | TGCGCCAGCAGCGTAACCGTGGGACAGGGAGGCTCTGAAGCTTTCTTT | CASSVTVGQGGSEAFF
TRBJ2-6 | - | TRBV28 | TRBD1 | TGTGCCAGCAGGCAGGGGACAGCTGGGGCCAACGTCCTGACTTTC | CASRQGTAGANVLTF
TRBJ1-2 | - | TRBV27 | - | TGTGCCAGCAGTTCGGGACTTAGCAACTATGGCTACACCTTC | CASSSGLSNYGYTF
TRBJ1-5 | - | TRBV7-8 | - | TGTGCCAGCAGCTTAGTTGGAGGACAGATTAATCAGCCCCAGCATTTT | CASSLVGGQINQPQHF
TRBJ1-2 | - | TRBV14 | TRBD1 | TGTGCCAGCAGCTCGACAGGGCCCTTGGGTGGCTACACCTTC | CASSSTGPLGGYTF
TRBJ1-2 | - | TRBV4-3 | - | TGCGCCAGCAGCCAAGATCGAGGACACTTCCTCTATGGCTACACCTTC | CASSQDRGHFLYGYTF